This T cell receptor (beta chain) appears in the sequencing data of a study of CD8 T cells in ankylosing spondylitis. This clonotype was recorded a few times. Quantitative 5'-RACE with molecular barcodes generated TCR beta libraries. TCRdb processed the 5' RACE reads anew with MiXCR; each CDR3 protein has one entry. The sample lists around 250,000 distinct CDR3 sequences, around 10% occurring once. The sample taken for sequencing was blood, either unsorted or a sorted T cell fraction (not recorded which). This receptor was taken from a male donor with ankylosing spondylitis or in good health (not recorded which).

The CDR3 bases are TGTGCCAGCAGCGCGGGGGGGTCATACAATGAGCAGTTCTTC. Its protein product is CASSAGGSYNEQFF. The chain uses TRBV7-9 and TRBJ2-1, with 9 nucleotides matching TRBD2. The CDR3 is 14 amino acids. In germline, CDR1 is SEHNR, CDR2 FQNEAQ (reference sequence). With V trimmed by 5 bases and J by 4 bases, 3 bases remained unmatched.